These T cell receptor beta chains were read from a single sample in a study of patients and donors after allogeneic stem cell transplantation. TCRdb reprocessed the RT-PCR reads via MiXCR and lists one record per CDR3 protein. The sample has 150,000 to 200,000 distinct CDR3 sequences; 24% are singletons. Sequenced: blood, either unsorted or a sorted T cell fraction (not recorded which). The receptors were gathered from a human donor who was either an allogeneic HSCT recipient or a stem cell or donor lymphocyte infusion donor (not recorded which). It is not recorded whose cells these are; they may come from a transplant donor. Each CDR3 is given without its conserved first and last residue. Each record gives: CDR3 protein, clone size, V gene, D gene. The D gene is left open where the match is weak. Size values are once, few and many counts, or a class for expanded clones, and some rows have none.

CDR3 protein: ASLGGGEPETQY
clone size: few
V gene: TRBV7-2
D gene: -

CDR3 protein: SAVLGQGGSNYGYT
clone size: -
V gene: TRBV20-1
D gene: TRBD1

CDR3 protein: ASGPSDRLLNTGELF
clone size: -
V gene: TRBV12-5
D gene: -

CDR3 protein: AWSADRGTYNSPLH
clone size: few
V gene: TRBV30
D gene: TRBD1

CDR3 protein: ASSYAGTGYGYT
clone size: many
V gene: TRBV6-6
D gene: TRBD1

CDR3 protein: ASSTQGYAETQY
clone size: -
V gene: TRBV12-3/TRBV12-4
D gene: -

CDR3 protein: SAVPPPDRLDEQY
clone size: -
V gene: TRBV20-1
D gene: TRBD1

CDR3 protein: ASSIGARQLSSPHGYT
clone size: many
V gene: TRBV19
D gene: -

CDR3 protein: SVEYGSGETQY
clone size: few
V gene: TRBV29-1
D gene: TRBD2

CDR3 protein: ASRDRIPYNSPLH
clone size: -
V gene: TRBV12-3/TRBV12-4
D gene: -

CDR3 protein: SVAGTVSNQPQH
clone size: -
V gene: TRBV20-1
D gene: TRBD1

CDR3 protein: ATSDWTSGSGEQF
clone size: few
V gene: TRBV24-1
D gene: TRBD2

CDR3 protein: ATSDLTGQGGNEQF
clone size: -
V gene: TRBV24-1
D gene: TRBD1

CDR3 protein: ASRPTSGRITDTQY
clone size: -
V gene: TRBV6-2/TRBV6-3
D gene: TRBD2

CDR3 protein: ASCPDSYNSPLH
clone size: few
V gene: TRBV18
D gene: -

CDR3 protein: SARGVTTYNEQF
clone size: -
V gene: TRBV20-1
D gene: -

CDR3 protein: ASTGGLYNEQF
clone size: few
V gene: TRBV25-1
D gene: -

CDR3 protein: ATSDASDRNEQF
clone size: -
V gene: TRBV24-1
D gene: -

CDR3 protein: SVEQADPNEQF
clone size: few
V gene: TRBV29-1
D gene: -

CDR3 protein: SARGRDFEAF
clone size: -
V gene: TRBV20-1
D gene: -

CDR3 protein: AISDGMSETQY
clone size: -
V gene: TRBV10-3
D gene: -

CDR3 protein: ASSFLGRGQPQH
clone size: -
V gene: TRBV12-3/TRBV12-4
D gene: -

CDR3 protein: ASSPGTFNWGNTEAF
clone size: many
V gene: TRBV12-3/TRBV12-4
D gene: -

CDR3 protein: ASGLGVRVEQY
clone size: -
V gene: TRBV12-5
D gene: -

CDR3 protein: ASSRTGLGEKLF
clone size: -
V gene: TRBV12-3/TRBV12-4
D gene: TRBD1

CDR3 protein: ASSFGQF
clone size: few
V gene: TRBV14
D gene: -

CDR3 protein: ASSLDYMNTEAF
clone size: -
V gene: TRBV7-2
D gene: -

CDR3 protein: ASSVLAGGNEQF
clone size: -
V gene: TRBV6-4
D gene: TRBD2

CDR3 protein: ASSFFSDLRAQPQH
clone size: -
V gene: TRBV12-3/TRBV12-4
D gene: -

CDR3 protein: ASSASDEAEAF
clone size: many
V gene: TRBV5-1
D gene: -

CDR3 protein: ASSAPGTLFYEQY
clone size: -
V gene: TRBV3-1
D gene: -

CDR3 protein: ASSLAWDTSTTNYGYT
clone size: -
V gene: TRBV5-1
D gene: -

CDR3 protein: ASSPGTSVTYEQY
clone size: -
V gene: TRBV7-9
D gene: TRBD2

CDR3 protein: ASCSRNEQF
clone size: -
V gene: TRBV10-2
D gene: -

CDR3 protein: ASSLRDSSGNTIY
clone size: few
V gene: TRBV6-2/TRBV6-3
D gene: TRBD1

CDR3 protein: ASRTTVGISYEQY
clone size: -
V gene: TRBV4-1
D gene: -

CDR3 protein: SVQEQYDEAF
clone size: many
V gene: TRBV29-1
D gene: -

CDR3 protein: AWRKEAEAF
clone size: -
V gene: TRBV30
D gene: -

CDR3 protein: ASSERTSGILYEQY
clone size: few
V gene: TRBV4-3
D gene: TRBD2

CDR3 protein: ASSFSSGASTDTQY
clone size: -
V gene: TRBV7-2
D gene: TRBD2

CDR3 protein: SARDLSGRTSGELF
clone size: few
V gene: TRBV20-1
D gene: TRBD2

CDR3 protein: ATKGLGGNSPLH
clone size: -
V gene: TRBV6-5
D gene: -

CDR3 protein: SASSPLLNTEAF
clone size: -
V gene: TRBV20-1
D gene: -

CDR3 protein: ASKDDEPKV
clone size: -
V gene: TRBV2
D gene: -

CDR3 protein: ASSYSGLWGPAYNEQF
clone size: -
V gene: TRBV6-5
D gene: -

CDR3 protein: ASSFIPDTQY
clone size: -
V gene: TRBV12-3/TRBV12-4
D gene: -

CDR3 protein: ASSPGLMGQSYGYT
clone size: -
V gene: TRBV18
D gene: -

CDR3 protein: ASRTPAGQPYEQY
clone size: -
V gene: TRBV6-2/TRBV6-3
D gene: -

CDR3 protein: SVEASTNEKLF
clone size: many
V gene: TRBV29-1
D gene: -

CDR3 protein: SARDPTANYGYT
clone size: few
V gene: TRBV20-1
D gene: -

CDR3 protein: ASSQDPQQPQH
clone size: many
V gene: TRBV4-2
D gene: -

CDR3 protein: ASTPGTSASNEQF
clone size: few
V gene: TRBV19
D gene: TRBD2

CDR3 protein: SAVDRGFYNEQF
clone size: few
V gene: TRBV20-1
D gene: TRBD1

CDR3 protein: ASITAFSGAPNTGELF
clone size: few
V gene: TRBV6-5
D gene: TRBD2

CDR3 protein: SARDPTSYEQF
clone size: few
V gene: TRBV20-1
D gene: -